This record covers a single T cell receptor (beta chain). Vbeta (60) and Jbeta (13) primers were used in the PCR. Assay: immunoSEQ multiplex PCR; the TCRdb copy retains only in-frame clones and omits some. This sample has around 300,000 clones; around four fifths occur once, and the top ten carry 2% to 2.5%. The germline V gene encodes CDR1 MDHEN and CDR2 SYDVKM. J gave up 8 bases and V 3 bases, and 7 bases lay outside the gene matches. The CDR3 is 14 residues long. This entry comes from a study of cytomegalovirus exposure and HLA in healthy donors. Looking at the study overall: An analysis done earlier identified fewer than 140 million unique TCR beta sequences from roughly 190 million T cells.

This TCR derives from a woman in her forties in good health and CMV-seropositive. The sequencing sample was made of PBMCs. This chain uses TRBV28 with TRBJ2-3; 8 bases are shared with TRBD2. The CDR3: CASSLASGQGTQYF. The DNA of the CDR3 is TGTGCCAGCAGTTTGGCTAGCGGGCAGGGTACGCAGTATTTT.